Shown below are 13 T cell receptor beta chains from a single sample sequenced in a study of blood T cell repertoires in COVID-19. The table came from immunoSEQ multiplex PCR; TCRdb's copy has only in-frame clones and leaves some out. The sample has 200,000 or so clones, just over 85% seen once. The material sequenced was PBMCs or T cells enriched from blood (not recorded which). The receptors were gathered from a woman in her thirties or forties with acute COVID-19.

This chain connects TRBV6-5 to TRBJ1-1; unclear D gene. With 5 bases removed from V and 6 bases from J, the gap between germline ends came to 16 bases. Germline CDR1 and CDR2: MNHEY and SVGAGI. The CDR3 is 14 residues long. DNA for the CDR3: TGTGCCAGCAGTAACGGGCCCGTCGGGGCTGAAGCTTTCTTT. It translates to CASSNGPVGAEAFF.

The J gene is TRBJ1-1, the V gene TRBV7-2; D is unclear. Germline lookup yields CDR1 SGHTA and CDR2 FQGNSA. The ends were cut back, 8 bases at V and 6 bases at J, with 19 bases in the middle. The CDR3 has 14 amino acids. The CDR3 loop reads CASARRVGSPEAFF. The CDR3 bases are TGTGCCAGCGCCAGGCGTGTAGGTTCACCTGAAGCTTTCTTT.

V is TRBV7-6 and J is TRBJ1-6, with 7 bases fitting TRBD1. Germline-derived CDR1 and CDR2 are SGHVS and FNYEAQ. Unmatched junction bases numbered 6, after V lost 1 base and J lost 6 bases. CDR3 length equals 16 residues. CDR3 region: CASSLVEAGGNSPLHF. CDR3 bases: TGTGCCAGCAGCTTAGTTGAGGCAGGGGGTAATTCACCCCTCCACTTT.

The chain combines TRBV28 with TRBJ2-7; 9 nucleotides line up with TRBD2. The ends lost 2 bases at V and 2 bases at J; junction bases unmatched: 4. Germline V gives CDR1 MDHEN, CDR2 SYDVKM. This CDR3 comprises 15 residues. CDR3 coding DNA: TGTGCCAGCAGTTTAAGCCTAGCGGGGACCTACGAGCAGTACTTC. Protein: CASSLSLAGTYEQYF.

The chain joins TRBV29-1 to TRBJ1-1; D gene ambiguous. Per germline, CDR1 SQVTM and CDR2 ANQGSEA. Trimming took 4 bases from V and 3 from J, leaving 9 bases between them. The CDR3 is 12 amino acids. As DNA, the CDR3 is TGCAGCGTTGCCGGGGAGTACACTGAAGCTTTCTTT. It translates to CSVAGEYTEAFF.

The count of this clone is one. CDR3 nucleotides: TGTGCCAGCAACCGGGACTCTGCCTTAAGTGAGCAGTTCTTC. Translated: CASNRDSALSEQFF. The genes are TRBV6-5 and TRBJ2-1; weak D call: TRBD2 (6 bases). Germline CDR1 reads MNHEY; CDR2 reads SVGAGI. V was cut by 7 bases and J by 9 bases, with 19 bases left in between. The CDR3 runs 14 residues.

The rearrangement uses TRBV3-1 (or the pseudogene TRBV3-2) and TRBJ1-2; 12 nucleotides agree with TRBD1. V shed 8 bases, J shed 4 bases, and the junction held 5 bases outside the gene matches. The CDR3 runs to 14 residues. The germline V gene has CDR1 LGHDT and CDR2 YNNKEL (reference sequence). The CDR3 sequence: CASGPGQGAYGYTF. The CDR3 bases are TGTGCCAGCGGTCCGGGACAGGGGGCCTATGGCTACACCTTC.

The V and J genes are TRBV4-1 and TRBJ1-1; possibly TRBD1 for D (5 bases). This CDR3 comprises 17 residues. V lost 5 bases, J lost 0 bases, and 19 bases lay in between. Germline V gene data show CDR1 as MGHRA and CDR2 as YSYEKL. CDR3 coding DNA: TGCGCCAGCAGCAGGAGGGGTAGGGGCGAGATGAACACTGAAGCTTTCTTT. It yields the protein CASSRRGRGEMNTEAFF.

A word on this clone: In the same sample, other DNA sequences code for this CDR3. V gene TRBV7-3 combines with J gene TRBJ2-2, with D possibly being TRBD1 (5 bases). CDR1 SGHTA and CDR2 FQGTGA come from the germline V gene. The V gene lost 3 bases and the J gene lost 0 bases, with 8 bases spanning the gap. The CDR3 consists of 15 residues. CDR3 DNA sequence: TGTGCCAGCAGCTTGCAGGGTGCGAACACCGGGGAGCTGTTTTTT. Amino acid sequence: CASSLQGANTGELFF.

The V and J genes are TRBV24-1 and TRBJ2-5; D is possibly TRBD1 (6 bases). Germline V gene lookup returns CDR1 KGHDR and CDR2 SFDVKD. Trimming removed 3 bases at V and 2 bases at J, with 15 bases between. The CDR3 runs 16 residues. Here the CDR3 DNA reads TGTGCCACCAGTGATCCGGACAGAGAGCGTCAAGAGACCCAGTACTTC. Translating gives CATSDPDRERQETQYF.

The CDR3 reads CASSIRDKATYEQYF. The CDR3 DNA reads TGTGCCAGTAGTATTAGGGACAAGGCGACCTACGAGCAGTACTTC. The chain links TRBV19 to TRBJ2-7; weak D call: TRBD1 (6 bases). CDR3 length: 15 amino acids. From germline, CDR1 is LNHDA and CDR2 SQIVND (reference sequence). With 3 bases removed from V and 2 bases from J, the gap between germline ends came to 14 bases. The entire variable domain, with the rest obtained from reference TRBV19 and TRBJ2-7, is as follows: DGGITQSPKYLFRKEGQNVTLSCEQNLNHDAMYWYRQDPGQGLRLIYYSQIVNDFQKGDIAEGYSVSREKKESFPLTVTSAQKNPTAFYLCASSIRDKATYEQYFGPGTRLTVT.

The chain joins TRBV9 to TRBJ2-1; tentatively, D is TRBD1 (5 bases). CDR3 length equals 13 residues. Germline V gene sequence: CDR1 SGDLS, CDR2 YYNGEE. V lost 2 bases and J lost 5, with 8 bases in between. CDR3 bases: TGTGCCAGCAGCGTGGAGACAGACAATGAGCAGTTCTTC. Translated: CASSVETDNEQFF. The whole variable domain, filled in from reference TRBV9 and TRBJ2-1, reads DSGVTQTPKHLITATGQRVTLRCSPRSGDLSVYWYQQSLDQGLQFLIQYYNGEERAKGNILERFSAQQFPDLHSELNLSSLELGDSALYFCASSVETDNEQFFGPGTRLTVL.

CDR3 region: CASSSAGGYEQYF. The CDR3 DNA reads TGCGCCAGCAGCTCAGCGGGGGGCTACGAGCAGTACTTC. V gene TRBV4-1 combines with J gene TRBJ2-7; 9 nucleotides align to TRBD2. Per the germline V gene, CDR1 is MGHRA and CDR2 is YSYEKL. This CDR3 spans 13 amino acids. Trimming at V came to 5 bases and at J to 3 bases, leaving 2 bases not matched to a gene.